One sample yielded the 27 T cell receptor beta chains listed below, sequenced in a study of cytomegalovirus exposure and HLA in healthy donors. Sequencing used immunoSEQ multiplex PCR; TCRdb keeps in-frame clones, though not all of them. The sample lists around 300,000 clones, 85% to 90% occurring once. The sequenced sample consisted of PBMCs. All receptors derive from a woman aged 18-29 years in good health and CMV-seronegative.

The chain uses TRBV5-1 and TRBJ2-1; 11 bases are shared with TRBD2. The V gene's germline CDR1 is SGHRS and CDR2 YFSETQ. Unmatched junction bases numbered 3, after V lost 2 bases and J lost 2 bases. CDR3 length equals 16 residues. The CDR3 DNA is TGCGCCAGCAGCTTCGCGACTAGCGGGGCCTACAATGAGCAGTTCTTC. As protein: CASSFATSGAYNEQFF.

V usage is TRBV5-1 and J usage is TRBJ2-1; weak D call: TRBD1 (6 bases). Trimming took off 4 bases at V and 3 bases at J, with 14 bases between the two ends. This CDR3 is 15 amino acids long. Germline V lookup: CDR1 SGHRS, CDR2 YFSETQ. The CDR3 loop reads CASSPKTGLYNEQFF. The CDR3 region has the DNA TGCGCCAGCAGCCCGAAGACAGGTCTCTACAATGAGCAGTTCTTC. The full variable domain, with the rest looked up from reference TRBV5-1 and TRBJ2-1, is KAGVTQTPRYLIKTRGQQVTLSCSPISGHRSVSWYQQTPGQGLQFLFEYFSETQRNKGNFPGRFSGRQFSNSRSEMNVSTLELGDSALYLCASSPKTGLYNEQFFGPGTRLTVL.

The chain uses TRBV18 and TRBJ1-5; 7 bases fit TRBD1. The CDR3 covers 14 residues. Per the germline V gene, CDR1 is KGHSH and CDR2 is LQKENI. Germline trimming cut 4 bases from V and 6 bases from J; bases unmatched to any gene: 6. The CDR3 nucleotides read TGTGCCAGCTCACAACTAGGGGGCGTTCAGCCCCAGCATTTT. It encodes CASSQLGGVQPQHF.

This chain joins TRBV5-1 and TRBJ2-1; TRBD2 matches 8 bases. Trimming at V came to 0 bases and at J to 8 bases, leaving 4 bases not matched to a gene. From germline, CDR1 is SGHRS and CDR2 YFSETQ. CDR3 size: 14 residues. Here the CDR3 DNA reads TGCGCCAGCAGCTTGGGCGGACTAGCCTATGAGCAGTTCTTC. It codes for CASSLGGLAYEQFF.

The rearrangement uses TRBV6-5 and TRBJ1-2; 10 bases are shared with TRBD1. V lost 5 bases, J lost 5 bases, and 2 bases stayed unmatched. CDR1 and CDR2 from the germline V gene are MNHEY and SVGAGI. The CDR3 runs 13 residues. CDR3 sequence: CASSRDRGYGYTF. CDR3 DNA sequence: TGTGCCAGCAGTAGGGACAGGGGATATGGCTACACCTTC.

This clone has just one count. The chain links TRBV11-1 to TRBJ2-7; TRBD2 matches 10 bases. This CDR3 has 14 amino acids. CDR1 SGHAT and CDR2 FQDESV come from the germline V gene (reference sequence). The trim removed 5 bases at V and 3 bases at J, leaving 4 bases unmatched. The chain's CDR3 is CASSQTSGFYEQYF. CDR3 DNA sequence: TGTGCCAGCAGCCAGACTAGCGGGTTCTACGAGCAGTACTTC. Full variable domain (outside the CDR3, taken from reference TRBV11-1 and TRBJ2-7): EAEVAQSPRYKITEKSQAVAFWCDPISGHATLYWYRQILGQGPELLVQFQDESVVDDSQLPKDRFSAERLKGVDSTLKIQPAELGDSAMYLCASSQTSGFYEQYFGPGTRLTVT.

J is TRBJ2-7 and V is TRBV2; 11 bases map to TRBD1. CDR3 length: 16 amino acids. Germline CDR1 reads SNHLY; CDR2 reads FYNNEI. With V trimmed by 1 base and J by 5 bases, 7 bases remained unmatched. The DNA of the CDR3 is TGTGCCAGCAGTGAAGTGGACAGGGGGCGGCCCGACGAGCAGTACTTC. Translated: CASSEVDRGRPDEQYF.

In this sample, this clone turned up once. The chain carries TRBV5-1 and TRBJ2-1; 8 bases are shared with TRBD2. Looked up from germline, CDR1 is SGHRS and CDR2 is YFSETQ. This CDR3 has 15 amino acids. V was clipped by 2 bases and J by 5 bases; unmatched bases: 6. CDR3 protein: CASSFSGIQHNEQFF. The CDR3 DNA sequence: TGCGCCAGCAGCTTTAGCGGGATTCAGCACAATGAGCAGTTCTTC.

This clone occurred a few times. The chain carries TRBV6-6 and TRBJ2-7; D is unresolved. Germline V gene data show CDR1 as MNHNY and CDR2 as SVGAGI (reference sequence). The CDR3 extends over 11 amino acids. V lost 7 bases and J 2 bases, leaving 6 bases between the germline ends. The CDR3 sequence: CASMRTYEQYF. CDR3 in DNA: TGTGCCAGCATGAGGACCTACGAGCAGTACTTC.

V and J are TRBV6-6 and TRBJ2-1; tentatively, D is TRBD1 (5 bases). In germline, CDR1 is MNHNY, CDR2 SVGAGI (reference sequence). The CDR3 consists of 14 residues. Trimming left V 8 bases short and J 4 bases short, with 15 bases between. The CDR3 DNA reads TGTGCCAGCCAGGGCAGCCAATATTACAATGAGCAGTTCTTC. Amino acid sequence: CASQGSQYYNEQFF.

The V gene is TRBV6-5, the J gene TRBJ1-1; no firm D call. V was pared by 0 bases and J by 1 base, with 12 bases between. The CDR3 extends over 16 amino acids. Germline V CDR1 and CDR2: MNHEY, SVGAGI. The CDR3 region is CASSYSTFGRNTEAFF. In DNA, the CDR3 is TGTGCCAGCAGTTACTCGACTTTCGGAAGGAACACTGAAGCTTTCTTT.

The rearrangement links TRBV29-1 to TRBJ2-3; 9 bases are a match to TRBD1. Germline CDR1 SQVTM, CDR2 ANQGSEA. The CDR3 spans 13 residues. The trim removed 8 bases at V and 8 bases at J, leaving 11 bases unmatched. The DNA of the CDR3 is TGCAGCCCCCGGACAGGGGCGTCAGGTACGCAGTATTTT. It codes for CSPRTGASGTQYF.

The V and J genes are TRBV6-6 and TRBJ1-5; 8 nucleotides match TRBD1. Per germline, CDR1 MNHNY and CDR2 SVGAGI (reference sequence). The J segment lost 7 bases and the V segment lost 6 bases, leaving 14 bases of the junction unmatched. The CDR3 consists of 16 residues. In DNA, the CDR3 is TGTGCCAGCAGCGACAGGGGTCCGGATAGCGGCCAGCCCCAGCATTTT. This encodes CASSDRGPDSGQPQHF.

The chain couples TRBV6-1 to TRBJ1-2; 9 nucleotides match TRBD1. The V gene end was trimmed by 8 bases and the J gene end by 5 bases; junction bases not matched to a gene: 12. Germline V gene sequence: CDR1 MNHNS, CDR2 SASEGT. This CDR3 contains 15 residues. The CDR3 DNA reads TGTGCCAGCCACAAAAGGGACAGGGTCCCGTATGGCTACACCTTC. Translated: CASHKRDRVPYGYTF.

The rearrangement links TRBV19 to TRBJ1-2; 10 nucleotides match TRBD1. This CDR3 comprises 18 residues. J gave up 5 bases and V 6 bases, and 18 bases lay outside the gene matches. From germline, CDR1 is LNHDA and CDR2 SQIVND (reference sequence). The DNA of the CDR3 is TGTGCCAGTAGCCCGGGACAGGGGCAATTTCGAGACCTTTATGGCTACACCTTC. Protein sequence: CASSPGQGQFRDLYGYTF. The full variable domain, with the rest looked up from reference TRBV19 and TRBJ1-2, is DGGITQSPKYLFRKEGQNVTLSCEQNLNHDAMYWYRQDPGQGLRLIYYSQIVNDFQKGDIAEGYSVSREKKESFPLTVTSAQKNPTAFYLCASSPGQGQFRDLYGYTFGSGTRLTVV.

The J gene is TRBJ2-7, the V gene TRBV9; 8 bases align to TRBD2. Germline trimming cut 3 bases from V and 4 bases from J; bases unmatched to any gene: 6. CDR3 size: 14 residues. Germline assignment: CDR1 SGDLS and CDR2 YYNGEE. The CDR3 region has the DNA TGTGCCAGCAGCGCCGGACTAGCTAATTACGAGCAGTACTTC. It translates to CASSAGLANYEQYF.

The rearrangement joins TRBV18 to TRBJ1-1; perhaps TRBD1 as D (6 bases). The germline CDR1 and CDR2 sequences are KGHSH and LQKENI. Deletions cut 2 bases from V and 0 bases from J, with 7 bases between. The CDR3 runs 14 residues. DNA for the CDR3: TGTGCCAGCTCACCAACAGGGTTGAACACTGAAGCTTTCTTT. Its translation: CASSPTGLNTEAFF.

There are a few counts of this clone. V usage is TRBV20-1 and J usage is TRBJ1-1; D is possibly TRBD1 (5 bases). The CDR3 extends over 11 amino acids. V gave up 1 base and J gave up 7 bases, with 7 bases separating them. The germline V gene encodes CDR1 DFQATT and CDR2 SNEGSKA (reference sequence). CDR3 coding DNA: TGCAGTGCTAGAGTGACAGTTGAAGCTTTCTTT. Translated: CSARVTVEAFF.

V and J are TRBV28 and TRBJ1-1, with 7 bases matching TRBD1. This CDR3 has 16 amino acids. With 4 bases clipped from V and 1 base from J, the junction kept 9 bases outside the gene matches. Germline V lookup: CDR1 MDHEN, CDR2 SYDVKM. The CDR3 DNA reads as TGTGCCAGCAGTTCAACCTCCGGGACAGCGAACACTGAAGCTTTCTTT. Residues: CASSSTSGTANTEAFF.

The chain employs TRBV5-5 and TRBJ2-1, with 7 nucleotides matching TRBD2. Germline assignment: CDR1 SGHKS and CDR2 YYEKEE (reference sequence). Trimming at V came to 5 bases and at J to 1 base, leaving 12 bases not matched to a gene. The CDR3 is 17 amino acids. CDR3 coding DNA: TGTGCCAGCAGAGGACTAGGCAGTGCGCTATCCTACAATGAGCAGTTCTTC. This translates into CASRGLGSALSYNEQFF.

This rearrangement joins TRBV9 to TRBJ2-7, with D possibly being TRBD2 (5 bases). V lost 3 bases and J 5 bases, leaving 12 bases between the germline ends. Germline-derived CDR1 and CDR2 are SGDLS and YYNGEE. This CDR3 is 13 amino acids long. CDR3: CASSARTRDEQYF. The CDR3 DNA reads TGTGCCAGCAGCGCCAGGACGAGGGACGAGCAGTACTTC. The variable domain in full, with the rest retrieved from reference TRBV9 and TRBJ2-7, is DSGVTQTPKHLITATGQRVTLRCSPRSGDLSVYWYQQSLDQGLQFLIQYYNGEERAKGNILERFSAQQFPDLHSELNLSSLELGDSALYFCASSARTRDEQYFGPGTRLTVT.

The chain combines TRBV5-4 with TRBJ2-5; TRBD1 aligns across 10 bases. After removal of 4 bases from V and 4 bases from J, the junction contained 7 bases not matched to a gene. The CDR3 has 15 amino acids. Germline lookup yields CDR1 SGHNT and CDR2 YYREEE (reference sequence). The CDR3 here is CASSRDRGFGETQYF. CDR3 nucleotides: TGTGCCAGCAGCCGGGACAGGGGATTCGGAGAGACCCAGTACTTC.

The genes are TRBV7-8 and TRBJ1-1; TRBD1 is a possible D gene (6 bases). This CDR3 region has 13 residues. Germline V gene lookup returns CDR1 SGHVS and CDR2 FQNEAQ. V lost 0 bases and J 7 bases, leaving 9 bases between the germline ends. The CDR3 sequence: CASSLAGTLEAFF. CDR3 sequence (DNA): TGTGCCAGCAGCTTAGCAGGGACACTTGAAGCTTTCTTT. The variable domain in full, completed from reference TRBV7-8 and TRBJ1-1, reads GAGVSQSPRYKVAKRGQDVALRCDPISGHVSLFWYQQALGQGPEFLTYFQNEAQLDKSGLPSDRFFAERPEGSVSTLKIQRTQQEDSAVYLCASSLAGTLEAFFGQGTRLTVV.

This clone appeared a few times. The gene calls are TRBV30 and TRBJ1-1, with D maybe TRBD1 (6 bases). V was shortened by 3 bases and J by 1 base, with 9 bases between the two germline ends. The germline V gene encodes CDR1 GTSNPN and CDR2 SVGIG (reference sequence). The CDR3 contains 13 residues. CDR3 sequence: CAWSKGQNTEAFF. DNA of the CDR3: TGTGCCTGGAGCAAGGGACAGAACACTGAAGCTTTCTTT.

V is TRBV19 and J is TRBJ2-1; D gene uncertain. This CDR3 is built from 14 residues. Germline loops: CDR1 LNHDA, CDR2 SQIVND (reference sequence). V lost 1 base and J lost 5, with 9 bases in between. CDR3 DNA sequence: TGTGCCAGTAGTATAGGCCATAACAACAATGAGCAGTTCTTC. As protein: CASSIGHNNNEQFF. Together with reference TRBV19 and TRBJ2-1, the CDR3 gives the full variable domain: DGGITQSPKYLFRKEGQNVTLSCEQNLNHDAMYWYRQDPGQGLRLIYYSQIVNDFQKGDIAEGYSVSREKKESFPLTVTSAQKNPTAFYLCASSIGHNNNEQFFGPGTRLTVL.

The V call is TRBV9, the J call TRBJ2-1; perhaps TRBD2 as D (6 bases). CDR1 and CDR2 from the germline V gene are SGDLS and YYNGEE. V was trimmed by 3 bases and J by 9 bases, leaving 13 bases between them. The CDR3 consists of 13 residues. The CDR3, as DNA: TGTGCCAGCAGCGCTTCTAGCGTCGGTGAGCAGTTCTTC. It translates to CASSASSVGEQFF. The complete variable domain, with remaining parts taken from reference TRBV9 and TRBJ2-1, reads DSGVTQTPKHLITATGQRVTLRCSPRSGDLSVYWYQQSLDQGLQFLIQYYNGEERAKGNILERFSAQQFPDLHSELNLSSLELGDSALYFCASSASSVGEQFFGPGTRLTVL.

This clone has only one observation. The chain couples TRBV7-6 to TRBJ1-2; no reliable D call. V lost 5 bases, J lost 4 bases, and 8 bases lay in between. The germline CDR1 and CDR2 sequences are SGHVS and FNYEAQ. This CDR3 has 12 residues. Here the CDR3 reads CASSDGLYGYTF. Written as DNA, the CDR3 is TGTGCCAGCAGCGACGGACTCTATGGCTACACCTTC.